These T cell receptor beta chains were read from a single sample in a study of blood T cell repertoires in COVID-19. Assay used: immunoSEQ multiplex PCR; TCRdb lists only in-frame clones, some missing. The sample has about 150,000 clones, 70% to 85% seen once. Material for sequencing was peripheral blood. These receptors were taken from a woman aged 45-59 years with acute or convalescent COVID-19. Each CDR3 is given with its conserved first and last residue. Fields, in order: D gene, clone size, V gene, J gene, CDR3 DNA, CDR3 protein. D genes are given only for firm matches. The size of a clone is reported for some rows only, either as once, few or many, or as a class for expanded clones.

D: -
size: few
V: TRBV19
J: TRBJ1-5
DNA: TGTGCCAGTAGTATAGATGGACAGTTACCCCAGCATTTT
CDR3: CASSIDGQLPQHF

D: -
size: -
V: TRBV27
J: TRBJ2-5
DNA: TGTGCCAGCAGAACTAACAGGGAAGAGACCCAGTACTTC
CDR3: CASRTNREETQYF

D: -
size: -
V: TRBV30
J: TRBJ1-2
DNA: TGTGCCTGGAGGGGGGCCGCAGGGGTAGGCGGCTACACCTTC
CDR3: CAWRGAAGVGGYTF

D: -
size: -
V: TRBV5-1
J: TRBJ1-4
DNA: TGCGCCAGCAGCTTCGACAGCAAACTGTTTTTT
CDR3: CASSFDSKLFF

D: -
size: -
V: TRBV5-1
J: TRBJ1-1
DNA: TGCGCCAGCAGCTTGATGGGGTACAGGGACACTGAAGCTTTCTTT
CDR3: CASSLMGYRDTEAFF

D: -
size: -
V: TRBV7-9
J: TRBJ1-2
DNA: TGTGCCAGCAGCTTAGGGCCTCTCTATGGCTACACCTTC
CDR3: CASSLGPLYGYTF

D: -
size: -
V: TRBV19
J: TRBJ1-1
DNA: TGTGCCAGTAGTATAGATATCGCGACAAGAAACACTGAAGCTTTCTTT
CDR3: CASSIDIATRNTEAFF

D: TRBD1
size: -
V: TRBV7-6
J: TRBJ2-5
DNA: TGTGCCAGCAGCCCGGGACAGCAAGAGACCCAGTACTTC
CDR3: CASSPGQQETQYF

D: TRBD1
size: -
V: TRBV6-5
J: TRBJ2-2
DNA: TGTGCCAGCAGAGCCGGGACAGCGAACACCGGGGAGCTGTTTTTT
CDR3: CASRAGTANTGELFF

D: -
size: -
V: TRBV4-3
J: TRBJ1-6
DNA: TGCGCCAGCAGCCTAGAGGACAGTAATTCACCCCTCCACTTT
CDR3: CASSLEDSNSPLHF

D: -
size: -
V: TRBV5-6
J: TRBJ1-2
DNA: TGTGCCAGCAGCGCACAGGGCACCTATGGCTACACCTTC
CDR3: CASSAQGTYGYTF

D: -
size: -
V: TRBV7-3
J: TRBJ2-2
DNA: TGTGCCAGCAGCTTAGGGGTGTTTGGAGGTCGGACCGGGGAGCTGTTTTTT
CDR3: CASSLGVFGGRTGELFF

D: -
size: -
V: TRBV27
J: TRBJ2-5
DNA: TGTGCCAGCAGACTTATGGGCAGGGGAGAGACCCAGTACTTC
CDR3: CASRLMGRGETQYF

D: -
size: -
V: TRBV5-1
J: TRBJ2-4
DNA: TGCGCCAGCAGCTCCGGCGAGGGAGGTCCCCTAAACATTCAGTACTTC
CDR3: CASSSGEGGPLNIQYF

D: -
size: once
V: TRBV11-2
J: TRBJ2-1
DNA: TGTGCCAGCAGCTCCCCTTTGGCCTCCTACAATGAGCAGTTCTTC
CDR3: CASSSPLASYNEQFF

D: TRBD1
size: -
V: TRBV10-3
J: TRBJ1-5
DNA: TGTGCCATCAGTGCTACGACAGGGGGCGCAGGGCAGCCCCAGCATTTT
CDR3: CAISATTGGAGQPQHF

D: -
size: -
V: TRBV5-8
J: TRBJ2-1
DNA: TGTGCCAGCAGCCGATGGGAGGTATTCAATGAGCAGTTCTTC
CDR3: CASSRWEVFNEQFF

D: TRBD2
size: -
V: TRBV9
J: TRBJ2-1
DNA: TGTGCCAGCAGCGTAACTAGCGGGTACAATGAGCAGTTCTTC
CDR3: CASSVTSGYNEQFF

D: TRBD1
size: -
V: TRBV18
J: TRBJ2-2
DNA: TGTGCCAGCTCACCACAGGTGACAGGGACGAACACCGGGGAGCTGTTTTTT
CDR3: CASSPQVTGTNTGELFF

D: -
size: -
V: TRBV11-3
J: TRBJ2-7
DNA: TGTGCCAGCAGCCTCAGGGACTCCTACGAGCAGTACTTC
CDR3: CASSLRDSYEQYF

D: -
size: -
V: TRBV6-5
J: TRBJ1-2
DNA: TGTGCCAGCAGTTACTCCCCTTCTAACTATGGCTACACCTTC
CDR3: CASSYSPSNYGYTF

D: TRBD1
size: few
V: TRBV18
J: TRBJ1-1
DNA: TGTGCCAGCTCACCCGGACAGGGTGGAGCTTTCTTT
CDR3: CASSPGQGGAFF

D: TRBD2
size: -
V: TRBV7-2
J: TRBJ2-1
DNA: TGTGCCAGCAGCCCCAGCCCTCAAGCGGGGGGAAATGAGCAGTTCTTC
CDR3: CASSPSPQAGGNEQFF

D: TRBD1
size: -
V: TRBV18
J: TRBJ1-1
DNA: TGTGCCAGCTCACCATTAGAACAGGGGGCTGAAGCTTTCTTT
CDR3: CASSPLEQGAEAFF

D: TRBD1
size: -
V: TRBV19
J: TRBJ1-6
DNA: TGTGCCAGTAAGGAGTCAGGGGGTCACAATTCACCCCTCCACTTT
CDR3: CASKESGGHNSPLHF

D: TRBD1
size: -
V: TRBV10-3
J: TRBJ2-2
DNA: TGTGCCATCCCTCGGAGTCAGGGGGTGAACACCGGGGAGCTGTTTTTT
CDR3: CAIPRSQGVNTGELFF

D: -
size: -
V: TRBV11-2
J: TRBJ2-4
DNA: TGTGCCAGCAGCCTCCCCCAGCCGGGGTCGCAATTAGCCAAAAACATTCAGTACTTC
CDR3: CASSLPQPGSQLAKNIQYF

D: -
size: -
V: TRBV5-1
J: TRBJ1-1
DNA: TGCGCCAGCAGCTTGTATGACGGAGGGACTGAAGCTTTCTTT
CDR3: CASSLYDGGTEAFF

D: -
size: -
V: TRBV6-1
J: TRBJ1-2
DNA: TGTGCCAGCAGTGAACGACAGGTGCTAGGCTACACCTTC
CDR3: CASSERQVLGYTF

D: -
size: -
V: TRBV7-2
J: TRBJ1-6
DNA: TGTGCCAGCTCTTTGGAGAGGGTGGGATCACCCCTCCACTTT
CDR3: CASSLERVGSPLHF

D: -
size: -
V: TRBV5-1
J: TRBJ1-2
DNA: TGCGCCAGCAGCTTGGAAGGGGAGGTTGGCTACACCTTC
CDR3: CASSLEGEVGYTF

D: TRBD1
size: -
V: TRBV7-3
J: TRBJ1-2
DNA: TGTGCCAGCAGCTTAACCGGTGGGACAGACAAATATGGCTACACCTTC
CDR3: CASSLTGGTDKYGYTF

D: -
size: -
V: TRBV7-2
J: TRBJ2-5
DNA: TGTGCCAGCAGTCCAGGAACTAGGTCGGAGACCCAGTACTTC
CDR3: CASSPGTRSETQYF

D: TRBD2
size: -
V: TRBV3-1/TRBV3-2
J: TRBJ2-1
DNA: TGTGCCAGCAGCCAATTGGGGACTAGCGGGGGAGCTGAGCAGTTCTTC
CDR3: CASSQLGTSGGAEQFF

D: TRBD1
size: -
V: TRBV10-1
J: TRBJ1-1
DNA: TGCGCCAGCAGTGAAATGGGACAGCAAGCTTTCTTT
CDR3: CASSEMGQQAFF

D: -
size: -
V: TRBV20-1
J: TRBJ2-7
DNA: TGCAGTGGAAACAGGGTCAACGAGCAGTACTTC
CDR3: CSGNRVNEQYF

D: -
size: -
V: TRBV6-5
J: TRBJ2-7
DNA: TGTGCCAGCAGACGGGGACTTCGTGACTACGAGCAGTACTTC
CDR3: CASRRGLRDYEQYF

D: -
size: -
V: TRBV6-5
J: TRBJ2-1
DNA: TGTGCCAGCAGTTACTCTGGCGGGGCCAATGAGCAGTTCTTC
CDR3: CASSYSGGANEQFF

D: -
size: -
V: TRBV3-1/TRBV3-2
J: TRBJ2-4
DNA: TGTGCCAGCAGCCAGGGGGCGGGCCCCAAAAACATTCAGTACTTC
CDR3: CASSQGAGPKNIQYF

D: -
size: once
V: TRBV11-2
J: TRBJ2-1
DNA: TGTGCCAGCAGCGATCTAGCGCCGGAACCGTTCTTC
CDR3: CASSDLAPEPFF

D: TRBD1
size: -
V: TRBV6-2/TRBV6-3
J: TRBJ1-5
DNA: TGTGCCAGCAGTTACGCGACCAACAGGGGCGCCAATCAGCCCCAGCATTTT
CDR3: CASSYATNRGANQPQHF

D: TRBD1
size: -
V: TRBV5-1
J: TRBJ1-1
DNA: TGCGCCAGCAGCAGACAGGGGGCGGCCACTGAAGCTTTCTTT
CDR3: CASSRQGAATEAFF

D: TRBD2
size: few
V: TRBV5-4
J: TRBJ2-5
DNA: TGTGCCAGCAGACTAACTAGCGGGGGAGAGACCCAGTACTTC
CDR3: CASRLTSGGETQYF

D: TRBD1
size: -
V: TRBV25-1
J: TRBJ1-5
DNA: TGTGCCAGCAGTGGTTGGACAGGGGAGGATCAGCCCCAGCATTTT
CDR3: CASSGWTGEDQPQHF

D: -
size: -
V: TRBV7-9
J: TRBJ2-7
DNA: TGTGCCAGCAGCTTAGCCTACACTAAAACTTCCTACGAGCAGTACTTC
CDR3: CASSLAYTKTSYEQYF

D: -
size: -
V: TRBV6-5
J: TRBJ2-5
DNA: TGTGCCAGCAGCCCCCCTGCCGGGATACAAGAGACCCAGTACTTC
CDR3: CASSPPAGIQETQYF

D: TRBD2
size: once
V: TRBV11-2
J: TRBJ2-7
DNA: TGTGCCAGCAGCTTGGGGCTAGCGGGAGGGTCCGAGCAGTACTTC
CDR3: CASSLGLAGGSEQYF

D: -
size: -
V: TRBV21-1
J: TRBJ2-6
DNA: TGTGCCAGCAGCCCACCGGGAACAGGGGCCAACGTCCTGACTTTC
CDR3: CASSPPGTGANVLTF

D: -
size: -
V: TRBV5-1
J: TRBJ1-2
DNA: TGCGCCAGCAGCTTGGTAGCCAGTCCGAACTATGGCTACACCTTC
CDR3: CASSLVASPNYGYTF

D: -
size: -
V: TRBV24-1
J: TRBJ1-6
DNA: TGTGCCACAAAAGGACCGGACCAGGGTCTGACCTATAATTCACCCCTCCACTTT
CDR3: CATKGPDQGLTYNSPLHF

D: -
size: -
V: TRBV18
J: TRBJ2-5
DNA: TGTGCCAGCTCACCACCGGCGCAGGGATACCCCGAGACCCAGTACTTC
CDR3: CASSPPAQGYPETQYF

D: -
size: -
V: TRBV3-1/TRBV3-2
J: TRBJ2-7
DNA: TGTGCCAGCAGCCAAGCGTCCCGGTTTTCCTACGAGCAGTACTTC
CDR3: CASSQASRFSYEQYF

D: -
size: -
V: TRBV6-5
J: TRBJ1-5
DNA: TGTGCCAGCAGGCGCAGGGTGAATCAGCCCCAGCATTTT
CDR3: CASRRRVNQPQHF

D: TRBD1
size: -
V: TRBV7-2
J: TRBJ1-2
DNA: TGTGCCAGCAGCTCGACAGGGGGCGTGAGTGGCTACACCTTC
CDR3: CASSSTGGVSGYTF

D: -
size: -
V: TRBV6-4
J: TRBJ2-2
DNA: TGTGCCAGCAGTGACACAGGCACCACCGGGGAGCTGTTTTTT
CDR3: CASSDTGTTGELFF

D: TRBD1
size: -
V: TRBV2
J: TRBJ2-6
DNA: TGTGCCAGCAGTGCCGGGACAGACTCTGGGGCCAACGTCCTGACTTTC
CDR3: CASSAGTDSGANVLTF

D: -
size: -
V: TRBV6-2/TRBV6-3
J: TRBJ2-1
DNA: TGTGCCAGCAGTTCCCCCCCCGAGCGACGGGAGCAGTTCTTC
CDR3: CASSSPPERREQFF

D: -
size: -
V: TRBV7-9
J: TRBJ2-2
DNA: TGTGCCAGCACCCCAGGGGAGCTGTTTTTT
CDR3: CASTPGELFF